There are a few counts of the clone carrying this T cell receptor beta chain. Its antigen is as yet unknown. This sample was included in a study of T-cell reconstitution after alpha-beta-depleted transplantation in children. Study outcomes and limitations: At around two months after transplant, the alpha-beta T cells were reportedly derived from several hundred expanded clones that came from non-depleted graft cells. Newly generated T cells supplied most T-cell counts and diversity one year post-transplant.

The library targeted TCRbeta and was prepared with unique molecular identifiers. TCRdb processed the PCR reads anew with MiXCR; each CDR3 protein has one entry. Among approximately 800,000 distinct CDR3 sequences listed, about 16% were seen once. This receptor was taken from a male patient between 5 and 17 years old who had a stem cell transplant for acute lymphoblastic leukemia, so the T cells may come from the graft donor. Here the sequenced sample was PBMCs, mostly from graft donor cells, taken 360 days after TCRalphabeta/CD19-depleted stem cell transplant.

CDR3 sequence reads: CASSHLPRAGWSYNEQFF. For the CDR3, the DNA is TGTGCCAGCAGCCATCTTCCTCGGGCGGGATGGTCCTACAATGAGCAGTTCTTC. This chain links TRBV3-1 with TRBJ2-1, with a weak D call TRBD2 (6 bases). Germline-derived CDR1 and CDR2 are LGHDT and YNNKEL (reference sequence). Trimming left V 3 bases short and J 1 base short, with 19 bases between. The CDR3 has 18 residues.